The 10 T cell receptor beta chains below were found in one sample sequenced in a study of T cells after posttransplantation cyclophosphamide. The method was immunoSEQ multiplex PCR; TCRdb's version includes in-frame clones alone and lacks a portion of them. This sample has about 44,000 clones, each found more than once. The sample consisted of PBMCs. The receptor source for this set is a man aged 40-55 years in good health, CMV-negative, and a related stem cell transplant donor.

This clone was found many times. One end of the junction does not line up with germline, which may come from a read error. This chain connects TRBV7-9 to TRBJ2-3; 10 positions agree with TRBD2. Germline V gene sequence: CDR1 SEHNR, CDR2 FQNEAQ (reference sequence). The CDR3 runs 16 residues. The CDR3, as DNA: TGTGCCAGCAGTTTAGGTACTAGCGGGACCCCAGATACGCAGTATTTT. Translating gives CASSLGTSGTPDTQYF. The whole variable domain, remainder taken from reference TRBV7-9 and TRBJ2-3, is DTGVSQNPRHKITKRGQNVTFRCDPISEHNRLYWYRQTLGQGPEFLTYFQNEAQLEKSRLLSDRFSAERPKGSFSTLEIQRTEQGDSAMYLCASSLGTSGTPDTQYFGPGTRLTVL.

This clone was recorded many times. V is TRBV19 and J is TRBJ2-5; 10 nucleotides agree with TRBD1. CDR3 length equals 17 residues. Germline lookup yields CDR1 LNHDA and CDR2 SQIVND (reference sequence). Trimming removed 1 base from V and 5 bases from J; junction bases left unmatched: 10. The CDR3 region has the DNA TGTGCCAGTAGTATAGCTCCTTTGACAGGGGGCGCGGAGACCCAGTACTTC. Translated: CASSIAPLTGGAETQYF.

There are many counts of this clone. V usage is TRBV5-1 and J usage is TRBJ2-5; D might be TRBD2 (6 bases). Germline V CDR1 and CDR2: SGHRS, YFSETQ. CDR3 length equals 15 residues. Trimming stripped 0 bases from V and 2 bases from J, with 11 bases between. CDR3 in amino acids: CASSLVPGEQETQYF. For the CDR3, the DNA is TGCGCCAGCAGCTTGGTTCCGGGGGAGCAAGAGACCCAGTACTTC. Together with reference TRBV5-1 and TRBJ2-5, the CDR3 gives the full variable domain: KAGVTQTPRYLIKTRGQQVTLSCSPISGHRSVSWYQQTPGQGLQFLFEYFSETQRNKGNFPGRFSGRQFSNSRSEMNVSTLELGDSALYLCASSLVPGEQETQYFGPGTRLLVL.

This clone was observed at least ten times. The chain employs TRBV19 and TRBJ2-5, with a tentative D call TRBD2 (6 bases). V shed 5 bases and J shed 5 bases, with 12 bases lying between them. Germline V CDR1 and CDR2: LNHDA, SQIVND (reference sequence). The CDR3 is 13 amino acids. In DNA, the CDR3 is TGTGCCAGTAGTTGGACCCGGGGGGAGACCCAGTACTTC. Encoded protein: CASSWTRGETQYF.

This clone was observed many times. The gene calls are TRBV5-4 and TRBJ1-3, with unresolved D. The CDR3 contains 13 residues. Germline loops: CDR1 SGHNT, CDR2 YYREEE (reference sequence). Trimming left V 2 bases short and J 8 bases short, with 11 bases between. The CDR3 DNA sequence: TGTGCCAGCAGCTTAGCGGGCATGGACACCATATATTTT. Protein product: CASSLAGMDTIYF.

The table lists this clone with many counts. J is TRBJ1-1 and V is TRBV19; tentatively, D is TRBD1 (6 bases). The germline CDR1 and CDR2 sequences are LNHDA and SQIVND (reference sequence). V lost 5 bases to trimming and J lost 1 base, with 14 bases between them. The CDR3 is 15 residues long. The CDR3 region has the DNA TGTGCCAGTAGTTGGGGGGGGCGGGGGAACACTGAAGCTTTCTTT. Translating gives CASSWGGRGNTEAFF.

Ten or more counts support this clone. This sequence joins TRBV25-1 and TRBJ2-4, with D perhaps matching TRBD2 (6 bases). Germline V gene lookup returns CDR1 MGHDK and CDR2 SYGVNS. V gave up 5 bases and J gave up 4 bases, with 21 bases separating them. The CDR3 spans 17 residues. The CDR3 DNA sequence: TGTGCCAGCAGTCGATCGACTCTGGGACGGGGGAAAAACATTCAGTACTTC. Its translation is CASSRSTLGRGKNIQYF. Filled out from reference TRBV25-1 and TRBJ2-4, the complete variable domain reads EADIYQTPRYLVIGTGKKITLECSQTMGHDKMYWYQQDPGMELHLIHYSYGVNSTEKGDLSSESTVSRIRTEHFPLTLESARPSHTSQYLCASSRSTLGRGKNIQYFGAGTRLSVL.

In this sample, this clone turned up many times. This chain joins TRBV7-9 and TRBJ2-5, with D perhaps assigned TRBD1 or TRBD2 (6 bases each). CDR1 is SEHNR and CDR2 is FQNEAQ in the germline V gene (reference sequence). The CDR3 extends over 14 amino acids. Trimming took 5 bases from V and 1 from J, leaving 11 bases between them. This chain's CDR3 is CASSIGGRQETQYF. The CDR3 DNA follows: TGTGCCAGCAGCATAGGGGGGCGCCAAGAGACCCAGTACTTC.

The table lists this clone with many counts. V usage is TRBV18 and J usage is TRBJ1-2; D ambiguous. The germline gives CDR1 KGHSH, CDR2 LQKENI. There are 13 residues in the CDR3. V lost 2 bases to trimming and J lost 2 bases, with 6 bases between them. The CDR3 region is CASSPAENYGYTF. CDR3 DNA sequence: TGTGCCAGCTCACCAGCGGAAAACTATGGCTACACCTTC. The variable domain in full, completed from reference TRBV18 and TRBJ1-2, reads NAGVMQNPRHLVRRRGQEARLRCSPMKGHSHVYWYRQLPEEGLKFMVYLQKENIIDESGMPKERFSAEFPKEGPSILRIQQVVRGDSAAYFCASSPAENYGYTFGSGTRLTVV.

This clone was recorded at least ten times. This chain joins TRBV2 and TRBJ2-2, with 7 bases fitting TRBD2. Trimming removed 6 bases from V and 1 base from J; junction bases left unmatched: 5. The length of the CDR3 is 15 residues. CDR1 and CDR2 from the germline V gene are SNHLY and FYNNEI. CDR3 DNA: TGTGCCAGCAGGGGCCAGCGGGAGAACACCGGGGAGCTGTTTTTT. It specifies CASRGQRENTGELFF.